The sequence of this TCR beta chain was determined in a study of CD8 T cells in ankylosing spondylitis. Study outcomes and limitations: Disease-linked clones proved CD8+ and comparatively uncommon in peripheral blood. One TCR beta motif, made up of 7 or 8 highly homologous variants, appeared characteristic of ankylosing spondylitis blood. Some motif variants had been reported before (in reactive arthritis synovial fluid and blood). Within matched ankylosing spondylitis synovial fluid, disease-linked clones were reportedly significantly enriched.

Quantitative molecular-barcoded 5'-RACE generated the TCR beta libraries. In TCRdb, the 5' RACE reads were re-called with MiXCR into one record per CDR3 protein. The sample records roughly 700,000 distinct CDR3 sequences, around a fifth being singletons. V lost 6 bases, J lost 6 bases, and 14 bases stayed unmatched. Germline V gives CDR1 DFQATT, CDR2 SNEGSKA (reference sequence). This CDR3 has 14 residues. Comment on this clonotype: Its antigen is not identified.

The sequence was obtained from a male donor with ankylosing spondylitis. The chain has TRBV20-1 and TRBJ2-7; 7 bases line up with TRBD2. The specimen was blood, either unsorted or a sorted T cell fraction (not recorded which). This CDR3 reads CSATSPRGSSEQYF. As DNA, the CDR3 is TGCAGTGCCACGTCTCCGCGGGGGAGCTCCGAGCAGTACTTC.